This entry is about one T cell receptor (beta chain). The antigen is unknown. The entry originates in a study of beta chain features in type 1 diabetes. Expressed TCRB transcripts were sequenced after all isolated RNA was converted to cDNA. Measured with immunoSEQ multiplex PCR; TCRdb has only the in-frame clones, and not every one. The sample carries roughly 300,000 clones, around 9.7% recorded once. Cells sorted by CD45RO/CCR7/CD25/CD127/CD95/CD27 comprised CD4+ naive, central memory, regulatory and stem cell-like memory cells. General study findings and limits: When VDJ junctions were examined, type 1 diabetes patients showed fewer insertions and more deletions. TCRB CDR3s from Type 1 diabetes patients were moderately but significantly shorter in all four CD4+ subsets.

V was trimmed by 4 bases and J by 1 base, leaving 8 bases between them. This CDR3 is 15 amino acids long. Germline V gene data show CDR1 as MNHEY and CDR2 as SVGAGI. Sequencing input: central memory CD4+ T cells from blood. The source of this sequence is a man aged 25-45 years with type 1 diabetes. The chain has TRBV6-5 and TRBJ2-6; D is ambiguous. For the CDR3, the DNA is TGTGCCAGCAGTTCTATGTATTCTGGGGCCAACGTCCTGACTTTC. Its translation: CASSSMYSGANVLTF.